This TCR beta chain emerged from a study of blood T cell repertoires in COVID-19. The CDR3 consists of 19 residues. Looked up from germline, CDR1 is SGDLS and CDR2 is YYNGEE. V trimming: 3 bases; J trimming: 7 bases; junction bases outside the gene matches: 19. Some clones are missing from TCRdb's copy, which holds only in-frame ones; the method was immunoSEQ multiplex PCR. The sample yields about 350,000 clones, roughly 86% seen once. This sequence joins TRBV9 and TRBJ2-5; 12 bases are shared with TRBD2. The sample taken for sequencing was PBMCs or T cells enriched from blood (not recorded which). The source of this sequence is a woman aged 25-40 years who had been exposed to COVID-19. The CDR3 spells CASSASGGGLAGPLGTQYF. CDR3 nucleotides: TGTGCCAGCAGCGCTTCAGGAGGAGGACTAGCGGGGCCCCTGGGGACCCAGTACTTC.